This TCR beta chain was obtained from a study of immune reconstitution after stem cell transplant in scleroderma. V was clipped by 4 bases and J by 5 bases, with 11 bases between them. This CDR3 contains 14 residues. TCRdb itself ran the RT-PCR reads through MiXCR, one entry per CDR3 protein. The repertoire consists of around 2,600 distinct CDR3 sequences, with approximately 6.4% occurring once and the leading ten covering about 23%. This clonotype was detected only a few times. The receptor's source is a female donor with systemic sclerosis. The rearrangement joins TRBV12-3 or TRBV12-4 to TRBJ2-2, with D maybe TRBD1 (5 bases). Sampling was performed before or after autologous hematopoietic stem cell transplantation (not recorded which). CDR3 nucleotide sequence: TGTGCCAGCAGTTGGGCAGGGTGGACCGGGGAGCTGTTTTTT. Translated, it gives CASSWAGWTGELFF.